The next 14 T cell receptor beta chains were all read from a single sample in a study of T cell repertoires in cytomegalovirus infection. MiXCR, run by TCRdb on the reads, gives a single entry per CDR3 protein. The table records approximately 990,000 distinct CDR3 sequences, around a third of them present only once. Their cognate antigens are unknown. The sequenced sample was cultured CD8+ T cells from PBMCs, obtained from culture after CMV antigen stimulation. The receptors shown here come from a human donor in good health (CMV status not recorded). Some clones in this sample may be carry-over from other donors' samples.

This clonotype has more than one count but fewer than ten. This chain links TRBV2 with TRBJ2-3; D perhaps matches TRBD1 (5 bases). The V end was cut by 0 bases, the J end by 0 bases, with 13 bases between. Germline-derived CDR1 and CDR2 are SNHLY and FYNNEI. CDR3 size: 17 residues. CDR3 loop: CASSEARVRISTDTQYF. CDR3 sequence (DNA): TGTGCCAGCAGTGAAGCCAGGGTCAGGATTAGCACAGATACGCAGTATTTT.

The genes are TRBV10-3 and TRBJ2-7; no firm D call. CDR3 length equals 15 residues. Germline CDR1 is ENHRY and CDR2 is SYGVKD. The V gene lost 11 bases and the J gene lost 3 bases, with 23 bases spanning the gap. CDR3: CAAGVGVGPNYEQYF. The CDR3 DNA is TGTGCCGCCGGAGTTGGAGTGGGTCCCAACTACGAGCAGTACTTC.

This clonotype was recorded many times. J is TRBJ2-2 and V is TRBV12-3 or TRBV12-4; D gene unclear. Trimming removed 3 bases at V and 5 bases at J, with 10 bases between. The CDR3 sequence is 14 residues long. The CDR3 sequence is CASSLIVSTGELFF. The CDR3 DNA reads as TGTGCCAGCAGTTTGATTGTTAGTACCGGGGAGCTGTTTTTT.

This clonotype has ten or more counts. The chain recombines TRBV7-9 with TRBJ2-1, with 7 bases matching TRBD1. This CDR3 spans 16 amino acids. Germline V gene lookup returns CDR1 SEHNR and CDR2 FQNEAQ (reference sequence). The junction had 12 bases not matched to a gene; V was cut back by 6 bases and J by 4 bases. CDR3 amino acids: CASRPPGQVVYNEQFF. The CDR3 DNA reads as TGTGCCAGCAGACCCCCAGGACAGGTCGTGTACAATGAGCAGTTCTTC.

This chain connects TRBV27 to TRBJ1-6; D not certain. The CDR3 is made up of 19 amino acids. With 0 bases removed from V and 0 bases from J, the gap between germline ends came to 15 bases. Germline loops: CDR1 MNHEY, CDR2 SMNVEV (reference sequence). This CDR3 is CASSLSVGGASSYNSPLHF. The CDR3 nucleotides are TGTGCCAGCAGTTTATCAGTTGGCGGAGCAAGCTCCTATAATTCACCCCTCCACTTT.

This clonotype showed up just a few times. The CDR3 bases are TGTGCCAGCAGCTTACCACAGGAAGAGACCCAGTACTTC. Protein product: CASSLPQEETQYF. V is TRBV7-9 and J is TRBJ2-5, with D possibly TRBD1 on 5 matching bases. The CDR3 contains 13 residues. The V gene lost 2 bases and the J gene lost 3 bases, with 7 bases spanning the gap. Germline values: CDR1 SEHNR, CDR2 FQNEAQ (reference sequence).

This chain connects TRBV29-1 to TRBJ2-2, with a possible D match to TRBD2 (5 bases). There are 16 residues in the CDR3. The germline V gene has CDR1 SQVTM and CDR2 ANQGSEA. The V and J ends lost 2 bases and 5 bases respectively, with 18 bases between them. The DNA of the CDR3 is TGCAGCGTTGAAAGATGGGGTAGCGAAGGGACCGGGGAGCTGTTTTTT. Encoded protein: CSVERWGSEGTGELFF.

This clonotype was observed many times. The V call is TRBV7-2, the J call TRBJ2-2; no clear D. V lost 5 bases and J lost 4, with 14 bases in between. Germline assignment: CDR1 SGHTA and CDR2 FQGNSA. The CDR3 has 15 amino acids. Here the CDR3 DNA reads TGTGCCAGCAGCAATAGACTCCCAGTCACCGGGGAGCTGTTTTTT. Its translation is CASSNRLPVTGELFF.

This rearrangement joins TRBV11-2 to TRBJ1-1; D remains unclear. Trimming removed 3 bases at V and 5 bases at J, with 19 bases between. Looked up from germline, CDR1 is SGHAT and CDR2 is FQNNGV. The CDR3 has 16 residues. CDR3 nucleotide sequence: TGTGCCAGCAGCTTCTGGAATCCTGGCGCTAGGACTGAAGCTTTCTTT. Protein product: CASSFWNPGARTEAFF.

The genes are TRBV12-3 or TRBV12-4 and TRBJ1-2, with 10 positions matching TRBD1. With V trimmed by 1 base and J by 6 bases, 5 bases remained unmatched. The CDR3 is 15 amino acids. The CDR3 DNA sequence: TGTGCCAGCAGTTTAGTAGGGACAGGGGCGAATGGCTACACCTTC. As protein: CASSLVGTGANGYTF.

The chain uses TRBV27 and TRBJ2-7, with 10 nucleotides matching TRBD1. CDR3 length equals 15 residues. From germline, CDR1 is MNHEY and CDR2 SMNVEV (reference sequence). Trimming at V came to 3 bases and at J to 5 bases, leaving 7 bases not matched to a gene. This CDR3 is CASSFLGTGVHEQYF. The DNA for the CDR3 is TGTGCCAGCAGTTTTCTCGGGACAGGGGTCCACGAGCAGTACTTC.

This chain links TRBV28 with TRBJ2-4; D gene ambiguous. V lost 3 bases and J 8 bases, leaving 8 bases between the germline ends. Germline-derived CDR1 and CDR2 are MDHEN and SYDVKM. The CDR3 is 12 amino acids. The CDR3 coding sequence is TGTGCCAGCAGTTTTCCAGGAGACATTCAGTACTTC. Translating it yields CASSFPGDIQYF. Full variable domain (outside the CDR3, taken from reference TRBV28 and TRBJ2-4): DVKVTQSSRYLVKRTGEKVFLECVQDMDHENMFWYRQDPGLGLRLIYFSYDVKMKEKGDIPEGYSVSREKKERFSLILESASTNQTSMYLCASSFPGDIQYFGAGTRLSVL.

This clonotype showed up many times. The chain links TRBV7-8 to TRBJ2-1; D uncertain. CDR1 is SGHVS, CDR2 FQNEAQ, per germline. The V and J ends lost 3 bases and 9 bases respectively, with 9 bases between them. The CDR3 sequence is 12 residues long. The CDR3 sequence: CASSFLRFEQFF. As DNA, the CDR3 is TGTGCCAGCAGCTTCCTAAGATTTGAGCAGTTCTTC.

This clonotype is a singleton in its sample. The CDR3, as DNA: TGTGCCAGTAGTCCCGGAGACTATCAGCCCCAGCATTTT. Translation: CASSPGDYQPQHF. The J gene is TRBJ1-5, the V gene TRBV19; D call uncertain. Trimming took 5 bases from V and 5 from J, leaving 10 bases between them. There are 13 residues in the CDR3. Germline CDR1 LNHDA, CDR2 SQIVND (reference sequence).